One T cell receptor (beta chain) is described in this entry. Its antigen remains unidentified. No much larger clone exists at a distance of one base, and base qualities are not known. Genomic DNA was extracted from sorted cells for sequencing of the TCRbeta CDR3 region. TCRbeta CDR3 regions were sequenced using the immunoSEQ Assay. Not all clones reach the TCRdb copy of this immuneACCESS table, which keeps in-frame sequences only. Checked studies attribute under half of the gap to unresolved V genes and leave the rest unexplained. This sample holds around 31,000 clones; roughly 76% were observed only once. The ten largest make up about 20% of the sample. Patients with autoimmune disease history or receiving systemic immunosuppression were excluded from the trial. Peripheral blood for TCR sequencing was drawn from every dose cohort at baseline, at cycle 4 day 1 and at cycle 7 day 1. The samples were drawn from a first-in-human, open-label, multicenter phase I dose-escalation trial of ivuxolimab. The trial enrolled adults with locally advanced or metastatic head and neck squamous cell, hepatocellular, melanoma or renal cell carcinoma. Before TCR sequencing, CD4+ and CD8+ T cells were separately sorted from peripheral blood.

This entry is derived from a study of OX40 agonist ivuxolimab in advanced cancers. Some background on the complete study: Ivuxolimab, which targeted the costimulatory receptor OX40 (CD134), was an agonistic, fully human IgG2 monoclonal antibody. Intravenous ivuxolimab was administered to patients every 2 weeks at six dose levels: 0.01, 0.1, 0.3, 1.5, 3 and 10 mg/kg. Of the 50 to 55 patients in dose escalation, 19 had hepatocellular carcinoma, about 15 had melanoma, 9 had renal cell carcinoma and 9 had head and neck cancer. A male proportion of about 79% and a mean age of approximately 55 years, ranging from 23 to 79, were recorded for the dose-escalation cohort. Prior anti-PD-1, anti-PD-L1 or anti-CTLA-4 therapy was permitted, and checkpoint inhibitors had been received by approximately 39% of dose-escalation patients. Partial responses were achieved by three dose-escalation patients, of whom one had hepatocellular carcinoma and two had cutaneous melanoma. Peripheral TCRbeta sequencing aimed to test whether ivuxolimab altered TCR sequence diversity and caused clonal T-cell expansion. The monotherapy dose-escalation portion (N = 52 patients) of the phase I ivuxolimab trial is reported in the paper. Summary of the overall study and its limitations: Low levels of normalized T-cell clonal expansion were also seen in some patients who did not respond. The antigen specificity of the peripheral T cells that underwent clonal expansion was not determined. After ivuxolimab, expanded clones were on average more numerous among CD8+ T cells than among CD4+ T cells. At doses from 0.1 to 3.0 mg/kg, clonal expansion was seen in both CD4+ and CD8+ blood T cells between baseline and week 6. In the 0.1-3.0 mg/kg groups, partial responders had among the lowest normalized peripheral clonal expansion, particularly in CD8+ T cells.

V and J are truncated by 6 bases and 1 base respectively, leaving an intervening sequence of 15 bases. The germline V gene sets CDR1 to MNHEY and CDR2 to SVGAGI. From its cysteine to its phenylalanine, the CDR3 spans 15 amino acids. Just the 45-base CDR3 DNA is kept, in frame starting at base 1. The material was CD4+ or CD8+ T cells sorted from blood, obtained in a trial of the OX40 agonist ivuxolimab. This clonotype was obtained from an adult with an advanced solid tumor such as melanoma, head and neck, liver or kidney cancer. In this chain, TRBV6-5 is recombined with TRBJ1-1; the D gene cannot be named for sure. This receptor has the CDR3 CASSPRVLPNTEAFF. In nucleotides, the sequence is TGTGCCAGCAGCCCGCGGGTCTTACCGAACACTGAAGCTTTCTTT.